Below, 14 T cell receptor beta chains from the same sample are listed, as sequenced in a study of blood T cell repertoires in COVID-19. Clones were sequenced by immunoSEQ multiplex PCR, and TCRdb holds only the in-frame ones, with some missing. Of over 200,000 clones in the sample, 70% to 90% are singletons; the top ten hold 10% to 11%. Sequencing was done on a sample of PBMCs or T cells enriched from blood (not recorded which). These receptors all stem from a man aged 25 to 40 who had recovered from COVID-19.

The rearrangement joins TRBV27 to TRBJ2-3, with 11 bases aligning to TRBD2. This CDR3 spans 16 amino acids. Looked up from germline, CDR1 is MNHEY and CDR2 is SMNVEV (reference sequence). Unmatched junction bases numbered 10, after V lost 3 bases and J lost 8 bases. CDR3 bases: TGTGCCAGCAGTTTGTCCGGGACTAGCGGAGGGGTTACGCAGTATTTT. It specifies CASSLSGTSGGVTQYF.

The chain links TRBV10-2 to TRBJ2-1, with 9 bases matching TRBD2. The trim removed 4 bases at V and 0 bases at J, leaving 4 bases unmatched. CDR1 and CDR2 from the germline V gene are WSHSY and SAAADI. The CDR3 loop spans 16 amino acids. Here the CDR3 reads CASSAPSGISYNEQFF. The CDR3 DNA sequence: TGCGCCAGCAGTGCCCCTAGCGGGATCTCCTACAATGAGCAGTTCTTC.

The rearrangement uses TRBV19 and TRBJ1-5, with D perhaps TRBD1 (5 bases). There are 16 residues in the CDR3. The V gene's germline CDR1 is LNHDA and CDR2 SQIVND (reference sequence). The V and J ends lost 4 bases and 5 bases respectively, with 18 bases between them. The chain's CDR3 is CASSTRDSPFHQPQHF. The DNA of the CDR3 is TGTGCCAGTAGTACTCGGGACTCCCCCTTCCATCAGCCCCAGCATTTT.

The V call is TRBV11-2, the J call TRBJ2-1; 8 bases agree with TRBD1. Germline loops: CDR1 SGHAT, CDR2 FQNNGV. Losses at the gene ends were 5 bases for V and 3 bases for J; bases not matched to a gene: 6. CDR3 length: 15 amino acids. The CDR3 DNA reads TGTGCCAGCAGCCAAGGACAGGGTGGCTACAATGAGCAGTTCTTC. Residues: CASSQGQGGYNEQFF.

The chain joins TRBV1 to TRBJ2-3; no check of the table's D call, TRBD2, against the DNA was made. TRBV1 is deemed a pseudogene. This CDR3 contains 14 residues. This chain's CDR3 is CTSSHSPGTDTQYF. In DNA, the CDR3 is TGCACCAGCAGCCACTCCCCCGGCACAGATACGCAGTATTTT.

J is TRBJ2-5 and V is TRBV5-4; 9 bases map to TRBD1. The CDR3 contains 16 residues. CDR1 is SGHNT, CDR2 YYREEE, per germline (reference sequence). V lost 4 bases and J lost 2; bases outside the gene matches: 9. The CDR3 loop reads CASSPTGGQGQETQYF. CDR3 coding DNA: TGTGCCAGCAGCCCAACAGGGGGCCAGGGTCAAGAGACCCAGTACTTC.

This clone came up once. J is TRBJ1-1 and V is TRBV10-3; a weak D match, TRBD1 (6 bases). The germline V gene has CDR1 ENHRY and CDR2 SYGVKD. Trimming stripped 6 bases from V and 0 bases from J, with 11 bases between. The CDR3 runs 14 residues. The CDR3, as DNA: TGTGCCATCAGCGGACAGTCCATGAACACTGAAGCTTTCTTT. This gives the protein CAISGQSMNTEAFF.

The chain couples TRBV2 to TRBJ2-7; 10 bases agree with TRBD2. The CDR3 length is 17 residues. CDR1 and CDR2 from the germline V gene are SNHLY and FYNNEI. The junction had 10 bases not matched to a gene; V was cut back by 5 bases and J by 0 bases. The CDR3 here is CASSYGLAALSSYEQYF. Written as DNA, the CDR3 is TGTGCCAGCAGTTACGGACTAGCGGCCCTAAGCTCCTACGAGCAGTACTTC. The variable domain in full, with the rest retrieved from reference TRBV2 and TRBJ2-7, is EPEVTQTPSHQVTQMGQEVILRCVPISNHLYFYWYRQILGQKVEFLVSFYNNEISEKSEIFDDQFSVERPDGSNFTLKIRSTKLEDSAMYFCASSYGLAALSSYEQYFGPGTRLTVT.

V gene TRBV6-5 combines with J gene TRBJ1-5; D unresolved. CDR3 length: 12 amino acids. The germline V gene encodes CDR1 MNHEY and CDR2 SVGAGI. V lost 4 bases and J 6 bases, leaving 7 bases between the germline ends. The CDR3 protein is CASSLWSQPQHF. CDR3 nucleotide sequence: TGTGCCAGCAGTTTGTGGAGTCAGCCCCAGCATTTT.

V usage is TRBV9 and J usage is TRBJ1-6; D unclear. The CDR3 runs 15 residues. The germline V and J ends were trimmed by 0 bases and 8 bases, with 12 bases remaining between them. Looked up from germline, CDR1 is SGDLS and CDR2 is YYNGEE. The CDR3 spells CASSVAYISDSPLHF. In DNA, the CDR3 is TGTGCCAGCAGCGTAGCTTATATTAGCGATTCACCCCTCCACTTT. Supplemented by reference TRBV9 and TRBJ1-6, the full variable domain reads DSGVTQTPKHLITATGQRVTLRCSPRSGDLSVYWYQQSLDQGLQFLIQYYNGEERAKGNILERFSAQQFPDLHSELNLSSLELGDSALYFCASSVAYISDSPLHFGNGTRLTVT.

This clone was found once. The V and J genes are TRBV7-2 and TRBJ2-5, with 7 bases lining up with TRBD1. The V gene's germline CDR1 is SGHTA and CDR2 FQGNSA. This CDR3 spans 15 amino acids. Trimming at V came to 4 bases and at J to 3 bases, leaving 8 bases not matched to a gene. CDR3 nucleotide sequence: TGTGCCAGCAGCTCACAGGGGTGGCTTGAAGAGACCCAGTACTTC. Translating it yields CASSSQGWLEETQYF.

This chain uses TRBV4-1 with TRBJ2-7; no firm D call. CDR3 length: 14 amino acids. CDR1 is MGHRA, CDR2 YSYEKL, per germline. V was trimmed by 4 bases and J by 4 bases, leaving 14 bases between them. In nucleotides, the CDR3 is TGCGCCAGCAGCCGAGGTTTTCTTAGTTACGAGCAGTACTTC. Its protein is CASSRGFLSYEQYF.

The chain carries TRBV7-2 and TRBJ1-5, with D maybe TRBD1 (5 bases). Between the trimmed V and J ends, which lost 3 bases and 1 base, there was a span of 7 bases. Germline V gives CDR1 SGHTA, CDR2 FQGNSA. The CDR3 has 14 amino acids. Here the CDR3 DNA reads TGTGCCAGCAGCTTGGCAGGGAGCAATCAGCCCCAGCATTTT. Protein sequence: CASSLAGSNQPQHF.

J is TRBJ2-1 and V is TRBV4-1, with D uncertain. V dropped 3 bases and J dropped 10 bases, with 10 bases sitting between them. The CDR3 loop spans 12 amino acids. Germline values: CDR1 MGHRA, CDR2 YSYEKL. The CDR3 region has the DNA TGCGCCAGCAGCCAGAGCCTCCACGAGCAGTTCTTC. It translates to CASSQSLHEQFF.